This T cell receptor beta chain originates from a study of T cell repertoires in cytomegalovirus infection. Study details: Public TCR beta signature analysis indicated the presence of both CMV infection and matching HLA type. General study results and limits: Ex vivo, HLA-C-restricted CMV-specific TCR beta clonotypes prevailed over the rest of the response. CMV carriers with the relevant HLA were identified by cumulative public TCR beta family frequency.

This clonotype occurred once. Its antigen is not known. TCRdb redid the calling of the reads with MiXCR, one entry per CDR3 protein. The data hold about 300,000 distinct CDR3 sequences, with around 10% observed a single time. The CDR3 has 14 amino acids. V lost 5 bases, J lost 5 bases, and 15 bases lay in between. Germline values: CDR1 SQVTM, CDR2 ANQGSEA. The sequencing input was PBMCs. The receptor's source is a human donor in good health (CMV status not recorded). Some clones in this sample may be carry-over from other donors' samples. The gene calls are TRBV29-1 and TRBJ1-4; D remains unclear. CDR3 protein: CSVLWAEKNEKLFF. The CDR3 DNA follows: TGCAGCGTTCTTTGGGCGGAAAAAAATGAAAAACTGTTTTTT.